These 26 T cell receptor beta chains originate from one sample sequenced in a study of PD-1 blockade in mismatch repair-deficient tumors. Assay used: immunoSEQ multiplex PCR; TCRdb lists only in-frame clones, some missing. The sample carries 60,000 to 75,000 clones, roughly 88% recorded once. Specimen: peripheral blood, collected 52 weeks after starting pembrolizumab. The receptors originated from an adult with mismatch repair-deficient cancer.

The genes are TRBV5-1 and TRBJ2-3; TRBD2 agrees at 14 bases. The CDR3 spans 23 residues. V shed 3 bases and J 3 bases; nucleotides not matched to a gene: 24. The germline CDR1 and CDR2 sequences are SGHRS and YFSETQ. CDR3 coding DNA: TGCGCCAGCAGCTCCTCGTGGAGGGAAACCCCGGGACTAGCGGGAGATTGGACAGATACGCAGTATTTT. Its protein is CASSSSWRETPGLAGDWTDTQYF.

The gene calls are TRBV7-9 and TRBJ2-2; D possibly uses TRBD1 or TRBD2 (5 bases each). Looked up from germline, CDR1 is SEHNR and CDR2 is FQNEAQ (reference sequence). Trimming took off 5 bases at V and 6 bases at J, with 25 bases between the two ends. The CDR3 is 18 residues long. CDR3 region: CASSPRYGGEKGSGELFF. The CDR3 DNA sequence: TGTGCCAGCAGCCCCCGTTATGGGGGAGAGAAAGGTTCCGGGGAGCTGTTTTTT. The variable domain in full, with the rest retrieved from reference TRBV7-9 and TRBJ2-2, is DTGVSQNPRHKITKRGQNVTFRCDPISEHNRLYWYRQTLGQGPEFLTYFQNEAQLEKSRLLSDRFSAERPKGSFSTLEIQRTEQGDSAMYLCASSPRYGGEKGSGELFFGEGSRLTVL.

This clone was seen only once. The chain links TRBV6-5 to TRBJ2-1; 10 nucleotides agree with TRBD2. J gave up 4 bases and V 7 bases, and 4 bases lay outside the gene matches. There are 14 residues in the CDR3. Germline V CDR1 and CDR2: MNHEY, SVGAGI. The CDR3 region is CASTGTSAYNEQFF. The CDR3 coding sequence is TGTGCCAGCACGGGGACTAGCGCTTACAATGAGCAGTTCTTC.

The V call is TRBV7-9, the J call TRBJ2-1; the D is unclear. The CDR3 consists of 12 residues. Deletions cut 5 bases from V and 2 bases from J, with 4 bases between. Germline V gene sequence: CDR1 SEHNR, CDR2 FQNEAQ (reference sequence). CDR3 bases: TGTGCCAGCAGCCCCACCTACAATGAGCAGTTCTTC. It yields the protein CASSPTYNEQFF.

CDR3 nucleotides: TGTGCCGGATCGACTAGCTGGGGGGTGTACGAGCAGTACTTC. Translated, it gives CAGSTSWGVYEQYF. The rearrangement uses TRBV6-1 and TRBJ2-7, with 7 bases identical to TRBD2. Germline CDR1 is MNHNS and CDR2 is SASEGT. CDR3 size: 14 residues. Losses at the gene ends were 11 bases for V and 4 bases for J; bases not matched to a gene: 14.

The chain employs TRBV18 and TRBJ2-7, with 7 nucleotides matching TRBD2. Per the germline V gene, CDR1 is KGHSH and CDR2 is LQKENI. The CDR3 runs 14 residues. V lost 3 bases, J lost 5 bases, and 7 bases stayed unmatched. In DNA form, the CDR3 reads TGTGCCAGCTCACCTGACGGGAGGAGGGACGAGCAGTACTTC. Its translation is CASSPDGRRDEQYF.

CDR3 sequence reads: CASSSDRVSGGEKLFF. In DNA, the CDR3 is TGTGCCAGCAGTTCAGACAGGGTATCAGGAGGCGAAAAACTGTTTTTT. The chain combines TRBV6-5 with TRBJ1-4, with 7 bases that match TRBD1. The germline CDR1 and CDR2 sequences are MNHEY and SVGAGI. This CDR3 spans 16 amino acids. The junction had 13 bases not matched to a gene; V was cut back by 4 bases and J by 8 bases.

This rearrangement joins TRBV7-2 to TRBJ1-2; 9 bases are shared with TRBD1. The CDR3 covers 13 residues. CDR1 is SGHTA, CDR2 FQGNSA, per germline. V shed 5 bases, J shed 8 bases, and the junction held 6 bases outside the gene matches. The DNA of the CDR3 is TGTGCCAGCAGCCCTACACAGGGGGCGGGCTACACCTTC. Amino acids: CASSPTQGAGYTF.

CDR3 protein: CASSQGIRRNEKLFF. CDR3 DNA: TGTGCCAGCAGCCAAGGGATTCGTAGGAATGAAAAACTGTTTTTT. This chain links TRBV14 with TRBJ1-4; D is ambiguous. Germline V CDR1 and CDR2: SGHDN, FVKESK. Trimming stripped 1 base from V and 5 bases from J, with 11 bases between. The CDR3 contains 15 residues. Full variable domain (remainder filled in from reference TRBV14 and TRBJ1-4): EAGVTQFPSHSVIEKGQTVTLRCDPISGHDNLYWYRRVMGKEIKFLLHFVKESKQDESGMPNNRFLAERTGGTYSTLKVQPAELEDSGVYFCASSQGIRRNEKLFFGSGTQLSVL.

V gene TRBV9 combines with J gene TRBJ2-7; D possibly corresponds to TRBD2 (6 bases). In germline, CDR1 is SGDLS, CDR2 YYNGEE. Deletions cut 3 bases from V and 4 bases from J, with 17 bases between. The CDR3 is made up of 15 amino acids. Written as DNA, the CDR3 is TGTGCCAGCAGCGCCGAAGGGACTGGATCGTACGAGCAGTACTTC. Its protein product is CASSAEGTGSYEQYF. Based on the CDR3 plus reference TRBV9 and TRBJ2-7, the full variable domain is DSGVTQTPKHLITATGQRVTLRCSPRSGDLSVYWYQQSLDQGLQFLIQYYNGEERAKGNILERFSAQQFPDLHSELNLSSLELGDSALYFCASSAEGTGSYEQYFGPGTRLTVT.

This clone is labeled as large. V gene TRBV6-5 combines with J gene TRBJ1-5, with 7 bases that match TRBD1. V shed 7 bases, J shed 5 bases, and the junction held 5 bases outside the gene matches. CDR1 is MNHEY, CDR2 SVGAGI, per germline. The CDR3 runs to 13 residues. CDR3 loop: CASTKGAHQPQHF. The DNA of the CDR3 is TGTGCCAGCACCAAGGGGGCCCATCAGCCCCAGCATTTT.

The chain carries TRBV10-3 and TRBJ2-2, with no clear D. Germline V lookup: CDR1 ENHRY, CDR2 SYGVKD. Trimming took 11 bases from V and 6 from J, leaving 10 bases between them. The CDR3 has 11 residues. The CDR3 region has the DNA TGTGCCGTCCACACGGCCGGGGAGCTGTTTTTT. This gives the protein CAVHTAGELFF.

The chain uses TRBV7-8 and TRBJ1-5; 8 bases fit TRBD1. The ends lost 2 bases at V and 11 bases at J; junction bases unmatched: 11. CDR3 length equals 15 residues. Germline V CDR1 and CDR2: SGHVS, FQNEAQ. The chain's CDR3 is CASSLNWAGGESQHF. The CDR3 DNA reads TGTGCCAGCAGCTTAAATTGGGCAGGGGGCGAGTCCCAGCATTTT.

This clone was seen once. The rearrangement uses TRBV6-5 and TRBJ2-5; unclear D gene. The CDR3 spans 15 residues. Per the germline V gene, CDR1 is MNHEY and CDR2 is SVGAGI. Trimming cost V 2 bases and J 1 base, with 11 bases left between them. The CDR3 loop reads CASSYRGRAQETQYF. In DNA, the CDR3 is TGTGCCAGCAGTTACAGAGGAAGGGCCCAAGAGACCCAGTACTTC.

The chain couples TRBV7-9 to TRBJ2-5; 9 positions match TRBD2. Germline CDR1 reads SEHNR; CDR2 reads FQNEAQ (reference sequence). V was pared by 3 bases and J by 0 bases, with 8 bases of the junction left unmatched. The CDR3 runs to 17 residues. The CDR3 reads CASSFRGVAGDQETQYF. For the CDR3, the DNA is TGTGCCAGCAGCTTCCGGGGGGTAGCGGGAGACCAAGAGACCCAGTACTTC.

V is TRBV28 and J is TRBJ1-1; 11 bases are a match to TRBD1. CDR1 and CDR2 from the germline V gene are MDHEN and SYDVKM. The CDR3 consists of 15 residues. Trimming removed 6 bases from V and 0 bases from J; junction bases left unmatched: 3. The DNA for the CDR3 is TGTGCCAGCAGGAGGGACAGGGGGGTGAACACTGAAGCTTTCTTT. Protein: CASRRDRGVNTEAFF.

The V and J genes are TRBV7-2 and TRBJ2-7; 9 bases match TRBD2. The CDR3 contains 15 residues. CDR1 SGHTA and CDR2 FQGNSA come from the germline V gene. Unmatched junction bases numbered 7, after V lost 4 bases and J lost 3 bases. CDR3 nucleotides: TGTGCCAGCAGCTCCGACGCGGGAGGGGTCTACGAGCAGTACTTC. Its protein is CASSSDAGGVYEQYF.

The gene calls are TRBV9 and TRBJ2-5; D ambiguous. The germline gives CDR1 SGDLS, CDR2 YYNGEE. Trimming removed 0 bases at V and 5 bases at J, with 23 bases between. This CDR3 has 18 amino acids. CDR3: CASSVGSSGQALWETQYF. CDR3 in DNA: TGTGCCAGCAGCGTAGGAAGTTCTGGGCAGGCTCTATGGGAGACCCAGTACTTC. The full variable domain, completed using reference TRBV9 and TRBJ2-5, is DSGVTQTPKHLITATGQRVTLRCSPRSGDLSVYWYQQSLDQGLQFLIQYYNGEERAKGNILERFSAQQFPDLHSELNLSSLELGDSALYFCASSVGSSGQALWETQYFGPGTRLLVL.

The chain links TRBV30 to TRBJ2-2; D may correspond to TRBD1 or TRBD2 (5 bases each). CDR1 and CDR2 from the germline V gene are GTSNPN and SVGIG (reference sequence). The CDR3 extends over 12 amino acids. Trimming took off 1 base at V and 7 bases at J, with 7 bases between the two ends. The CDR3 region is CAWSGGSGELFF. CDR3 nucleotide sequence: TGTGCCTGGAGTGGGGGGAGCGGGGAGCTGTTTTTT.

This clone has a single count. The V and J genes are TRBV28 and TRBJ2-7, with 12 bases lining up with TRBD2. CDR1 is MDHEN, CDR2 SYDVKM, per germline. The junction had 8 bases not matched to a gene; V was cut back by 6 bases and J by 5 bases. The CDR3 is made up of 15 amino acids. CDR3 nucleotides: TGTGCCAGCAGAAGCCGACTAGCGGGAGTCCACGAGCAGTACTTC. It encodes CASRSRLAGVHEQYF. Using reference TRBV28 and TRBJ2-7 for the parts outside the CDR3, the full variable domain is DVKVTQSSRYLVKRTGEKVFLECVQDMDHENMFWYRQDPGLGLRLIYFSYDVKMKEKGDIPEGYSVSREKKERFSLILESASTNQTSMYLCASRSRLAGVHEQYFGPGTRLTVT.

The CDR3 region is CASSQTASRGTYEQYF. The DNA for the CDR3 is TGTGCCAGCAGCCAAACGGCCAGCAGGGGTACCTACGAGCAGTACTTC. The chain couples TRBV7-2 to TRBJ2-7; D might be TRBD1 (6 bases). From germline, CDR1 is SGHTA and CDR2 FQGNSA. Between the trimmed V and J ends, which lost 5 bases and 2 bases, there was a span of 19 bases. The CDR3 runs 16 residues.

The rearrangement uses TRBV13 and TRBJ2-7; no definite D call. Per the germline V gene, CDR1 is PRHDT and CDR2 is FYEKMQ (reference sequence). The V gene lost 2 bases and the J gene lost 5 bases, with 10 bases spanning the gap. The CDR3 sequence is 13 residues long. The CDR3 coding sequence is TGTGCCAGCAGCTTACGCCCCGAACACGAGCAGTACTTC. Protein sequence: CASSLRPEHEQYF.

The chain carries TRBV27 and TRBJ2-5; 10 nucleotides line up with TRBD1. J lost 7 bases, V lost 5 bases, and 19 bases had no gene match. Germline loops: CDR1 MNHEY, CDR2 SMNVEV (reference sequence). The CDR3 contains 18 residues. CDR3 sequence (DNA): TGTGCCAGCAGTCCAGACCGTCACGGGACAGGGGAGGTCTGGACCCAGTACTTC. Translating gives CASSPDRHGTGEVWTQYF.

V usage is TRBV19 and J usage is TRBJ2-2; TRBD2 matches 7 bases. The CDR3 sequence is 16 residues long. In germline, CDR1 is LNHDA, CDR2 SQIVND (reference sequence). J lost 1 base, V lost 4 bases, and 6 bases had no gene match. CDR3 region: CASSTLAGVNTGELFF. The CDR3 DNA sequence: TGTGCCAGTAGTACCCTGGCGGGAGTGAACACCGGGGAGCTGTTTTTT.

The CDR3 is CASGPSGRDSYEQYF. CDR3 nucleotide sequence: TGTGCCAGCGGCCCTAGCGGGAGGGACTCCTACGAGCAGTACTTC. The V and J genes are TRBV6-5 and TRBJ2-7; 12 nucleotides agree with TRBD2. Germline trimming cut 8 bases from V and 0 bases from J; bases unmatched to any gene: 5. This CDR3 spans 15 amino acids. Germline CDR1 and CDR2: MNHEY and SVGAGI.

This sequence joins TRBV6-5 and TRBJ2-1; 9 nucleotides align to TRBD2. The CDR3 contains 16 residues. Germline V gives CDR1 MNHEY, CDR2 SVGAGI. With 0 bases clipped from V and 9 bases from J, the junction kept 9 bases outside the gene matches. CDR3 sequence reads: CASSYSIGGRASEQFF. CDR3 in DNA: TGTGCCAGCAGTTACTCGATTGGCGGGAGGGCTAGTGAGCAGTTCTTC.